Presented here are 15 T cell receptor beta chains from one specimen sequenced in a study of tumor-infiltrating lymphocytes in primary liver carcinoma. The source material, 20-30 mg of unsorted bulk tissue, was used to co-extract RNA and DNA. Production of TCR beta cDNA used around 0.45 ug total RNA together with a constant-region primer. Generation of the TCR beta libraries relied on three nested multiplex PCR rounds using slightly modified ARM-PCR. Primers for the first two PCR rounds were TRBV1-TRBV30 forward primers and a C-beta reverse primer (about 11 cycles per round). TCRdb reprocessed the multiplex PCR reads via MiXCR and lists one record per CDR3 protein. This table holds some 120,000 distinct CDR3 sequences, 50% to 70% found once. The sequenced sample consisted of liver tumor tissue from sampling region 1. As for subset: tumor region T1, superior pole. The receptor set was obtained from a woman between 55 and 75 years old with primary liver carcinoma and hepatitis B virus infection.

About this clonotype: Germline is not matched at one junction end, which may reflect a read error. This chain links TRBV4-1 with TRBJ1-1; unclear D gene. CDR1 is MGHRA, CDR2 YSYEKL, per germline. This CDR3 region has 14 residues. The CDR3 DNA reads TGTGCCAGCAGCCTTAGGATCGGGAACACTGAAGCTCTCTTT. Translating gives CASSLRIGNTEALF.

V and J are TRBV6-5 and TRBJ2-3, with a possible D match to TRBD2 (6 bases). The CDR3 runs to 16 residues. V lost 6 bases, J lost 3 bases, and 19 bases lay in between. Per the germline V gene, CDR1 is MNHEY and CDR2 is SVGAGI. The CDR3 DNA follows: TGTGCCAGCAGCCCCGTAGTAGCGGCATCTACAGATACGCAGTATTTT. Translation gives CASSPVVAASTDTQYF.

This sequence joins TRBV18 and TRBJ1-2; D is unresolved. V dropped 3 bases and J dropped 2 bases, with 7 bases sitting between them. Germline-derived CDR1 and CDR2 are KGHSH and LQKENI. The CDR3 totals 13 residues. CDR3 in amino acids: CASSPSRNYGYTF. CDR3 bases: TGTGCCAGCTCACCCAGCAGGAACTATGGCTACACCTTC.

This clonotype came up once. A single base separates this from a much larger clone, so it may be a read error. This chain connects TRBV5-5 to TRBJ2-5, with TRBD1 matching 8 bases. J gave up 3 bases and V 4 bases, and 5 bases lay outside the gene matches. This CDR3 is built from 14 residues. Germline V gene sequence: CDR1 SGHKS, CDR2 YYEKEE (reference sequence). The CDR3 reads CASSKKTGEETQYF. CDR3 nucleotides: TGTGCCAGCAGCAAAAAGACAGGGGAAGAGACCCAGTACTTC.

A word on this clonotype: A read error may explain this, as a much larger clone is one base away. This CDR3 is CSPRGDREGEQFF. The CDR3 region has the DNA TGCAGCCCACGAGGGGACAGGGAGGGCGAGCAGTTCTTC. The chain couples TRBV29-1 to TRBJ2-1; TRBD1 agrees at 9 bases. Germline V gives CDR1 SQVTM, CDR2 ANQGSEA. This CDR3 has 13 residues. Trimming took 8 bases from V and 10 from J; bases not matched to a gene: 12.

This clonotype appeared many times. This sequence joins TRBV5-8 and TRBJ2-4; TRBD1 matches at 8 bases. After removal of 0 bases from V and 8 bases from J, the junction contained 13 bases not matched to a gene. The CDR3 consists of 17 residues. CDR1 and CDR2 from the germline V gene are SGHTS and YDEGEE. The CDR3 region is CASSLDWTGSESYIQYF. The CDR3 nucleotides read TGTGCCAGCAGCTTGGACTGGACAGGGTCAGAGAGTTACATTCAGTACTTC.

The rearrangement joins TRBV28 to TRBJ2-1; D gene unclear. Germline V gives CDR1 MDHEN, CDR2 SYDVKM. This CDR3 comprises 14 residues. V was pared by 8 bases and J by 6 bases, with 17 bases between. This CDR3 reads CASVGSRAPNEQFF. The CDR3 nucleotides read TGTGCCAGCGTGGGGTCCCGAGCACCCAATGAGCAGTTCTTC. Full variable domain (remainder filled in from reference TRBV28 and TRBJ2-1): DVKVTQSSRYLVKRTGEKVFLECVQDMDHENMFWYRQDPGLGLRLIYFSYDVKMKEKGDIPEGYSVSREKKERFSLILESASTNQTSMYLCASVGSRAPNEQFFGPGTRLTVL.

With regard to this clonotype: One end of the junction is discordant with germline, which a read error may explain. This chain joins TRBV5-5 and TRBJ1-1; D perhaps matches TRBD1 (6 bases). This CDR3 spans 13 amino acids. The germline gives CDR1 SGHKS, CDR2 YYEKEE (reference sequence). CDR3 amino acids: CVSSFSGQTEASF. CDR3 DNA sequence: TGTGTCAGCAGCTTTTCTGGACAGACTGAAGCTTCCTTT.

The gene calls are TRBV28 and TRBJ2-1, with D unresolved. The CDR3 consists of 12 residues. Germline lookup yields CDR1 MDHEN and CDR2 SYDVKM. Trimming cost V 2 bases and J 6 bases, with 5 bases left between them. The CDR3 nucleotides are TGTGCCAGCAGTTTAAGTATCAATGAGCAGTTCTTC. This gives the protein CASSLSINEQFF. Together with reference TRBV28 and TRBJ2-1, the CDR3 gives the full variable domain: DVKVTQSSRYLVKRTGEKVFLECVQDMDHENMFWYRQDPGLGLRLIYFSYDVKMKEKGDIPEGYSVSREKKERFSLILESASTNQTSMYLCASSLSINEQFFGPGTRLTVL.

The chain links TRBV28 to TRBJ2-5; TRBD1 aligns across 7 bases. This CDR3 comprises 13 residues. Germline lookup yields CDR1 MDHEN and CDR2 SYDVKM. V trimming: 5 bases; J trimming: 8 bases; junction bases outside the gene matches: 8. This chain's CDR3 is CASSQTGHDTQYF. CDR3 coding DNA: TGTGCCAGCAGTCAGACAGGGCACGATACCCAGTACTTC.

V and J are TRBV6-5 and TRBJ2-2; D is possibly TRBD1 (6 bases). The CDR3 length is 16 residues. V lost 6 bases and J 0 bases, leaving 14 bases between the germline ends. Per the germline V gene, CDR1 is MNHEY and CDR2 is SVGAGI. CDR3 nucleotides: TGTGCCAGCAGCCCCGGGTGGACAGCGAACACCGGGGAGCTGTTTTTT. Its translation: CASSPGWTANTGELFF.

On this clonotype itself: Being one base from a much bigger clone, this may be a read error. The chain recombines TRBV28 with TRBJ2-1; tentatively, D is TRBD2 (5 bases). The germline gives CDR1 MDHEN, CDR2 SYDVKM. CDR3 size: 14 residues. CDR3 loop: CVSGLYSSYNEQFF. CDR3 bases: TGTGTCAGCGGACTGTACTCCTCCTACAATGAGCAGTTCTTC.

Details on this clonotype: Without the conserved terminal phenylalanine or tryptophan, this CDR3 likely stems from a read error. The chain joins TRBV4-1 to TRBJ2-3; 8 bases align to TRBD1. This CDR3 spans 16 amino acids. Germline V lookup: CDR1 MGHRA, CDR2 YSYEKL. The CDR3 sequence: CASSQDYRGSTDTQYS. In DNA form, the CDR3 reads TGCGCCAGCAGCCAAGATTACAGGGGGAGCACTGATACGCAGTATTCT.

Turning to this clonotype: A read error may produce the germline difference seen at one junction end. This chain links TRBV11-2 with TRBJ1-2; D is unclear. CDR3 length: 11 residues. Germline V gene data show CDR1 as SGHAT and CDR2 as FQNNGV. The CDR3 region has the DNA TGTGCCATCAGCTTGAGGGATGGCTTCACCTTC. It specifies CAISLRDGFTF.

This clonotype has just a few counts. J is TRBJ1-5 and V is TRBV2; TRBD1 matches at 8 bases. The length of the CDR3 is 15 residues. In germline, CDR1 is SNHLY, CDR2 FYNNEI. With V trimmed by 6 bases and J by 4 bases, 8 bases remained unmatched. For the CDR3, the DNA is TGTGCCAGCAGACTACAGGGGGTAATGAATCAGCCCCAGCATTTT. Translated, it gives CASRLQGVMNQPQHF.